The 21 T cell receptor beta chains in this list originate from one sample, sequenced in a study of blood T cell repertoires in COVID-19. Assay: immunoSEQ multiplex PCR; the TCRdb copy retains only in-frame clones and omits some. Of about 34,000 clones in the sample, about nine tenths are singletons; the top ten hold about 5.5%. Sequencing was done on a sample of peripheral blood. The receptors derive from a woman aged 80 or over with acute or convalescent COVID-19.

J is TRBJ1-1 and V is TRBV18; TRBD1 matches 7 bases. Trimming at V came to 2 bases and at J to 1 base, leaving 4 bases not matched to a gene. CDR1 is KGHSH and CDR2 is LQKENI in the germline V gene. The CDR3 runs to 15 residues. DNA for the CDR3: TGTGCCAGCTCACCATTTGAGGGGGCGAACACTGAAGCTTTCTTT. As protein: CASSPFEGANTEAFF.

The J gene is TRBJ1-1, the V gene TRBV12-5; D perhaps matches TRBD1 (6 bases). The germline V gene encodes CDR1 LGHNT and CDR2 FRNRAP. V lost 0 bases and J 5 bases, leaving 7 bases between the germline ends. The CDR3 is 13 amino acids. The CDR3 is CASGLVQGTEAFF. The CDR3 nucleotides read TGTGCTAGTGGTTTGGTCCAGGGGACTGAAGCTTTCTTT.

The V call is TRBV18, the J call TRBJ2-7, with 7 bases lining up with TRBD1. Trimming cost V 0 bases and J 3 bases; bases outside gene matches: 5. The CDR3 contains 15 residues. Germline CDR1 reads KGHSH; CDR2 reads LQKENI. The CDR3 spells CASSPPATGVYEQYF. CDR3 sequence (DNA): TGTGCCAGCTCACCACCGGCCACAGGGGTCTACGAGCAGTACTTC.

The chain employs TRBV12-3 or TRBV12-4 and TRBJ1-2; 10 nucleotides line up with TRBD1. The CDR3 covers 13 residues. The V segment lost 6 bases and the J segment 8 bases; nucleotides outside the gene matches: 6. CDR3 nucleotides: TGTGCCAGCAGCGAGACAGGGGGCTTAGGCTACACCTTC. This encodes CASSETGGLGYTF.

The V call is TRBV9, the J call TRBJ1-2; 7 bases map to TRBD1. Germline values: CDR1 SGDLS, CDR2 YYNGEE. V shed 2 bases, J shed 4 bases, and the junction held 5 bases outside the gene matches. The CDR3 is 14 amino acids. The CDR3 spells CASSVGQELYGYTF. CDR3 bases: TGTGCCAGCAGCGTTGGACAGGAGCTCTATGGCTACACCTTC. The full variable domain, completed using reference TRBV9 and TRBJ1-2, is DSGVTQTPKHLITATGQRVTLRCSPRSGDLSVYWYQQSLDQGLQFLIQYYNGEERAKGNILERFSAQQFPDLHSELNLSSLELGDSALYFCASSVGQELYGYTFGSGTRLTVV.

The chain links TRBV7-9 to TRBJ1-2; 8 nucleotides agree with TRBD1. Germline CDR1 and CDR2: SEHNR and FQNEAQ (reference sequence). This CDR3 contains 13 residues. V was clipped by 3 bases and J by 4 bases; unmatched bases: 1. CDR3 sequence: CASSLGQVYGYTF. Written as DNA, the CDR3 is TGTGCCAGCAGCTTGGGACAGGTCTATGGCTACACCTTC.

The chain combines TRBV19 with TRBJ2-5, with TRBD1 matching over 9 bases. CDR3 length: 13 residues. Germline V CDR1 and CDR2: LNHDA, SQIVND (reference sequence). J was trimmed by 2 bases and V by 5 bases; bases with no gene match: 0. In DNA, the CDR3 is TGTGCCAGTAGTGGGACAGGGCAAGAGACCCAGTACTTC. As protein: CASSGTGQETQYF.

The CDR3 DNA reads as TGTGCCAGCTCAGATCAGGGTTCTGGGGCCAACGTCCTGACTTTC. This gives the protein CASSDQGSGANVLTF. The chain employs TRBV18 and TRBJ2-6; tentative D call: TRBD1 (5 bases). Trimming stripped 5 bases from V and 1 base from J, with 9 bases between. This CDR3 comprises 15 residues. Per the germline V gene, CDR1 is KGHSH and CDR2 is LQKENI.

V usage is TRBV7-9 and J usage is TRBJ1-3; D gene unclear. The V end lost 4 bases, the J end lost 3 bases, and 13 bases lay between the germline ends. The CDR3 is made up of 15 amino acids. Germline values: CDR1 SEHNR, CDR2 FQNEAQ (reference sequence). The CDR3 DNA is TGTGCCAGCAGCTCATCGGGGTCTGGTGGAAACACCATATATTTT. Its translation is CASSSSGSGGNTIYF. Full variable domain (missing parts from reference TRBV7-9 and TRBJ1-3): DTGVSQNPRHKITKRGQNVTFRCDPISEHNRLYWYRQTLGQGPEFLTYFQNEAQLEKSRLLSDRFSAERPKGSFSTLEIQRTEQGDSAMYLCASSSSGSGGNTIYFGEGSWLTVV.

V gene TRBV12-3 or TRBV12-4 combines with J gene TRBJ2-2; no clear D gene. CDR3 length equals 13 residues. Trimming left V 7 bases short and J 3 bases short, with 9 bases between. The chain's CDR3 is CASTKRDTGELFF. The CDR3 nucleotides are TGTGCCAGCACTAAGCGCGACACCGGGGAGCTGTTTTTT.

This rearrangement joins TRBV5-4 to TRBJ1-2, with 7 bases aligning to TRBD1. CDR1 is SGHNT, CDR2 YYREEE, per germline (reference sequence). The CDR3 is 13 residues long. The V and J ends lost 4 bases and 7 bases, in that order; junction bases with no gene match: 7. In DNA, the CDR3 is TGTGCCAGCAGCCTACAGGGGACGAGTGGCTACACCTTC. This sequence encodes CASSLQGTSGYTF.

The V gene is TRBV18, the J gene TRBJ1-2; perhaps TRBD1 as D (5 bases). Looked up from germline, CDR1 is KGHSH and CDR2 is LQKENI. The CDR3 consists of 14 residues. The V end lost 3 bases, the J end lost 6 bases, and 14 bases lay between the germline ends. In nucleotides, the CDR3 is TGTGCCAGCTCACCGGGCAGGGCCTACGATGGCTACACCTTC. It encodes CASSPGRAYDGYTF.

The J gene is TRBJ2-7, the V gene TRBV5-1; 13 bases map to TRBD2. The length of the CDR3 is 15 residues. V was pared by 2 bases and J by 2 bases, with 1 base of the junction left unmatched. CDR1 and CDR2 (germline): SGHRS, YFSETQ. CDR3 loop: CASSFTSGGAYEQYF. The CDR3 bases are TGCGCCAGCAGCTTTACTAGCGGGGGGGCCTACGAGCAGTACTTC.

This clone was seen once. V is TRBV5-1 and J is TRBJ1-2; 7 nucleotides align to TRBD1. Germline V gene lookup returns CDR1 SGHRS and CDR2 YFSETQ. This CDR3 is 14 amino acids long. V lost 4 bases, J lost 2 bases, and 5 bases stayed unmatched. The DNA of the CDR3 is TGCGCCAGCAGCGAAGGGGGCAACAACTATGGCTACACCTTC. Protein: CASSEGGNNYGYTF.

The chain uses TRBV5-1 and TRBJ1-1; 9 bases line up with TRBD1. Germline loops: CDR1 SGHRS, CDR2 YFSETQ. This CDR3 spans 14 amino acids. V shed 1 base and J 5 bases; nucleotides not matched to a gene: 3. The CDR3 region has the DNA TGCGCCAGCAGCTTGCGAGGACAGGGGACTGAAGCTTTCTTT. Amino acid sequence: CASSLRGQGTEAFF.

The chain uses TRBV29-1 and TRBJ2-1; TRBD1 might be the D (6 bases). Per the germline V gene, CDR1 is SQVTM and CDR2 is ANQGSEA. This CDR3 is 12 amino acids long. With 5 bases removed from V and 3 bases from J, the gap between germline ends came to 8 bases. DNA of the CDR3: TGCAGCGTTAACAGGGTCTACAATGAGCAGTTCTTC. It is translated as CSVNRVYNEQFF.

The J gene is TRBJ1-5, the V gene TRBV2, with TRBD1 identical over 9 bases. This CDR3 has 15 residues. Trimming at V came to 8 bases and at J to 2 bases, leaving 7 bases not matched to a gene. CDR1 is SNHLY and CDR2 is FYNNEI in the germline V gene. The CDR3 loop is CASGDRGGGNQPQHF. CDR3 bases: TGTGCCAGCGGCGACAGGGGGGGTGGCAATCAGCCCCAGCATTTT.

This clone was counted only a few times. The rearrangement links TRBV10-3 to TRBJ1-1; the D gene is possibly TRBD1 (5 bases). Germline lookup yields CDR1 ENHRY and CDR2 SYGVKD. The CDR3 covers 14 residues. V lost 6 bases, J lost 1 base, and 12 bases lay in between. CDR3 region: CAIREGLKNTEAFF. The DNA of the CDR3 is TGTGCCATCAGAGAGGGACTTAAGAACACTGAAGCTTTCTTT.

V usage is TRBV29-1 and J usage is TRBJ1-1; D gene unclear. The CDR3 loop spans 12 amino acids. From germline, CDR1 is SQVTM and CDR2 ANQGSEA. V lost 1 base, J lost 6 bases, and 9 bases lay in between. This CDR3 is CSVEVLGAEAFF. CDR3 DNA sequence: TGCAGCGTTGAAGTTCTAGGAGCTGAAGCTTTCTTT.

The chain carries TRBV4-1 and TRBJ1-2; D call uncertain. CDR3 size: 14 residues. The germline V gene encodes CDR1 MGHRA and CDR2 YSYEKL. Trimming stripped 2 bases from V and 3 bases from J, with 10 bases between. The CDR3: CASSQWSTDYGYTF. CDR3 in DNA: TGCGCCAGCAGCCAATGGTCTACAGACTATGGCTACACCTTC.

The V gene is TRBV19, the J gene TRBJ1-1; D might be TRBD1 (5 bases). Looked up from germline, CDR1 is LNHDA and CDR2 is SQIVND (reference sequence). The length of the CDR3 is 16 residues. Trimming took off 6 bases at V and 3 bases at J, with 20 bases between the two ends. The CDR3 DNA follows: TGTGCCAGTAGGCTGCAAATGGGGGGAGTGTACACTGAAGCTTTCTTT. This gives the protein CASRLQMGGVYTEAFF.